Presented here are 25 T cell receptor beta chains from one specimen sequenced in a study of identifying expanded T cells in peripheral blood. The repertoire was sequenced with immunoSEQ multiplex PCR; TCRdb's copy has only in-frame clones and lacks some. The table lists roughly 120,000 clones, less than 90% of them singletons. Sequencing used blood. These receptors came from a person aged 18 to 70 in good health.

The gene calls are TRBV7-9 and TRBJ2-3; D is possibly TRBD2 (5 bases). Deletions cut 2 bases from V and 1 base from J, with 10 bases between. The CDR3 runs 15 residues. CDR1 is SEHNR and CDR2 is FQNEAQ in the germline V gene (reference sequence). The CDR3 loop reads CASSLMGAGTDTQYF. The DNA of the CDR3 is TGTGCCAGCAGCTTAATGGGAGCCGGCACAGATACGCAGTATTTT.

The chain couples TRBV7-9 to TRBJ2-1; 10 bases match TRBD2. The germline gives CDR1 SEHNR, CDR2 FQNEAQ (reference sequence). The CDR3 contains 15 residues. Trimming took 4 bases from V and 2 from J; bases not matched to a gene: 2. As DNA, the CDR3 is TGTGCCAGCAGCTCGGGACTAGCGACCTACAATGAGCAGTTCTTC. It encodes CASSSGLATYNEQFF.

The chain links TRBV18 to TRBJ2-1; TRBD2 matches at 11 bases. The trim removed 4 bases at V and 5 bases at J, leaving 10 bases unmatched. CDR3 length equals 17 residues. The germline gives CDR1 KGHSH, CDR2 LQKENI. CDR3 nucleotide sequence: TGTGCCAGCTCACGTCGTAGTGTAGCGGGAGGGGACAATGAGCAGTTCTTC. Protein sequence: CASSRRSVAGGDNEQFF.

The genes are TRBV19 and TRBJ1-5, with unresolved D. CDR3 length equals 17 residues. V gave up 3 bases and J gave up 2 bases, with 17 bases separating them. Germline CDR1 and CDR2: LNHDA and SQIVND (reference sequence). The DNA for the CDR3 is TGTGCCAGTAGTATGTATGTAAAGGTTAGGGGCAATCAGCCCCAGCATTTT. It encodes CASSMYVKVRGNQPQHF.

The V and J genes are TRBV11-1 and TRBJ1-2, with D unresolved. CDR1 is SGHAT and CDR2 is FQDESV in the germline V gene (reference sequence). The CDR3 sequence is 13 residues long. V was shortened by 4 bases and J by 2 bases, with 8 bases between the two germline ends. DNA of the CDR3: TGTGCCAGCAGCTCAGGCCGAAACTATGGCTACACCTTC. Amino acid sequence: CASSSGRNYGYTF.

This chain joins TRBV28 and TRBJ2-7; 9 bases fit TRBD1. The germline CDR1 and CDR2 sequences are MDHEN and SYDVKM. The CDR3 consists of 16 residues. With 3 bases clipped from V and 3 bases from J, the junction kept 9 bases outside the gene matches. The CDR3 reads CASSFKHRGRDYEQYF. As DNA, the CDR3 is TGTGCCAGCAGTTTCAAGCACAGGGGGCGAGACTACGAGCAGTACTTC.

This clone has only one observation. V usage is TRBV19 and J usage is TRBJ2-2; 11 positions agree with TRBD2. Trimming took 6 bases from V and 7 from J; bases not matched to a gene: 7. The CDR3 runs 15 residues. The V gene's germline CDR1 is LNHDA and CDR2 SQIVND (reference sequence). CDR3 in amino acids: CASRTLAGGGGELFF. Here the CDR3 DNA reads TGTGCCAGTAGGACCCTAGCGGGAGGTGGCGGGGAGCTGTTTTTT.

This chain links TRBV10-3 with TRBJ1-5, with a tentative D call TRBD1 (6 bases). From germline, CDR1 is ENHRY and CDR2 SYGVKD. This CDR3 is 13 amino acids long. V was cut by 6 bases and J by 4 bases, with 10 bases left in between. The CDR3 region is CAIRMTGNQPQHF. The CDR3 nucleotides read TGTGCCATCAGAATGACAGGTAATCAGCCCCAGCATTTT.

The CDR3 region is CASSYWDRDNQPQHF. CDR3 in DNA: TGTGCCAGCAGTTATTGGGACAGGGACAATCAGCCCCAGCATTTT. The chain is built from TRBV6-5 and TRBJ1-5; TRBD1 matches at 9 bases. Per germline, CDR1 MNHEY and CDR2 SVGAGI. The CDR3 has 15 amino acids. The J segment lost 3 bases and the V segment lost 3 bases, leaving 3 bases of the junction unmatched.

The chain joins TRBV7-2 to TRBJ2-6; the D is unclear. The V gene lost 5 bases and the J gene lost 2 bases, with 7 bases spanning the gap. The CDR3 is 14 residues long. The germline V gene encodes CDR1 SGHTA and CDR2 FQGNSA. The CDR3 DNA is TGTGCCAGCAGCCCTAACACTGGGGCCAACGTCCTGACTTTC. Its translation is CASSPNTGANVLTF.

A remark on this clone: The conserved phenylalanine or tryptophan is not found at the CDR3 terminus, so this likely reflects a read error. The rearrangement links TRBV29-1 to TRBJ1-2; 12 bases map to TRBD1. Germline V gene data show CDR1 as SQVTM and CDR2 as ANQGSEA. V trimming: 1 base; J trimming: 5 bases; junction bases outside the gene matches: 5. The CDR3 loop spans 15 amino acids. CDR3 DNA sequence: TGCAGCGTTGAAGGCAGGGACAGGGGGCGATATGGCTACACCGTC. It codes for CSVEGRDRGRYGYTV.

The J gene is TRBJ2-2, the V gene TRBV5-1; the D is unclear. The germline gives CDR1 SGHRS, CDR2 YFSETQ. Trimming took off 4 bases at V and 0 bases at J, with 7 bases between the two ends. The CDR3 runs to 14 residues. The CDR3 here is CASSGYTNTGELFF. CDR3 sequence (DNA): TGCGCCAGCAGCGGATACACGAACACCGGGGAGCTGTTTTTT.

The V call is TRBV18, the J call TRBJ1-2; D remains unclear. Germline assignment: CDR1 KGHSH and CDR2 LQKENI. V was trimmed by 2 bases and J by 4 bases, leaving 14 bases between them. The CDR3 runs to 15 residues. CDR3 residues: CASSPRTDGSYGYTF. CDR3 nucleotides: TGTGCCAGCTCACCAAGAACGGACGGGAGCTATGGCTACACCTTC.

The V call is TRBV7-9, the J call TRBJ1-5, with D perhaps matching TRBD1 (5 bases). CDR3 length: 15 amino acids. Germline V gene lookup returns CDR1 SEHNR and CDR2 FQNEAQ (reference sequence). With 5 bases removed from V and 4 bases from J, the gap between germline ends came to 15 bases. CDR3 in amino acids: CASSRGDRGNQPQHF. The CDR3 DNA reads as TGTGCCAGCAGCCGAGGGGACCGGGGGAATCAGCCCCAGCATTTT.

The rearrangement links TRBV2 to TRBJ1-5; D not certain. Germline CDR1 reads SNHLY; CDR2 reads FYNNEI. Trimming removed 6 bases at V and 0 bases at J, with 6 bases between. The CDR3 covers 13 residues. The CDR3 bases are TGTGCCAGCAGGGAGTATAGCAATCAGCCCCAGCATTTT. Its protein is CASREYSNQPQHF. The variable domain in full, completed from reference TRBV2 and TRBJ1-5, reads EPEVTQTPSHQVTQMGQEVILRCVPISNHLYFYWYRQILGQKVEFLVSFYNNEISEKSEIFDDQFSVERPDGSNFTLKIRSTKLEDSAMYFCASREYSNQPQHFGDGTRLSIL.

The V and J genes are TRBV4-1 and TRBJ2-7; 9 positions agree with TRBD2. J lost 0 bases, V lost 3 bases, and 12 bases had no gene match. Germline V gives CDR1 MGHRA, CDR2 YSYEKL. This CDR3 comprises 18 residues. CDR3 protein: CASSHILRTSVSSYEQYF. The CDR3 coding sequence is TGCGCCAGCAGCCACATTCTTCGGACTAGCGTAAGCTCCTACGAGCAGTACTTC.

The CDR3 loop is CAYESGPGNSPLHF. The DNA of the CDR3 is TGTGCCTATGAGTCGGGACCGGGGAATTCACCCCTCCACTTT. V usage is TRBV7-9 and J usage is TRBJ1-6; maybe TRBD1 (5 bases). Germline lookup yields CDR1 SEHNR and CDR2 FQNEAQ (reference sequence). CDR3 length: 14 amino acids. V lost 11 bases and J 7 bases, leaving 18 bases between the germline ends.

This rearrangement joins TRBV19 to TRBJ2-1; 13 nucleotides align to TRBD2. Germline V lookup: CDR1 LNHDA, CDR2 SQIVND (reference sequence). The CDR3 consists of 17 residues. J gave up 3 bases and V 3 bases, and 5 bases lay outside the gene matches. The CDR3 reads CASSIWTSGGRYNEQFF. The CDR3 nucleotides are TGTGCCAGTAGTATCTGGACTAGCGGGGGACGCTACAATGAGCAGTTCTTC. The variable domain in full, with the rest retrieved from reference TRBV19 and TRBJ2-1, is DGGITQSPKYLFRKEGQNVTLSCEQNLNHDAMYWYRQDPGQGLRLIYYSQIVNDFQKGDIAEGYSVSREKKESFPLTVTSAQKNPTAFYLCASSIWTSGGRYNEQFFGPGTRLTVL.

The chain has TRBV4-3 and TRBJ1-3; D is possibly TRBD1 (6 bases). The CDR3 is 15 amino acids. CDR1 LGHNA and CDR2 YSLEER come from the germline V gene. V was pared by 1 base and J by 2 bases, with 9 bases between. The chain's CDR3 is CASSQGTAAGNTIYF. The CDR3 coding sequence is TGCGCCAGCAGCCAAGGGACAGCCGCTGGAAACACCATATATTTT.

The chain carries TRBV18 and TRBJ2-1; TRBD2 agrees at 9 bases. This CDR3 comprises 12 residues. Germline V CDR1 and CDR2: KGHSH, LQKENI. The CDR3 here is CASGTSLDEQFF. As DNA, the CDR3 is TGTGCTTCGGGGACTAGCTTGGATGAGCAGTTCTTC.

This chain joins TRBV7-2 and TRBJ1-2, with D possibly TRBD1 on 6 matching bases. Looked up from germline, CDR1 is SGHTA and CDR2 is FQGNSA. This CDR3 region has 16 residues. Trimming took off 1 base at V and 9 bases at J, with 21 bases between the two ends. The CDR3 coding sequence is TGTGCCAGCAGCTTAGAGGGTTGGGACGGGGGCCTTAGCTACACCTTC. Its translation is CASSLEGWDGGLSYTF.

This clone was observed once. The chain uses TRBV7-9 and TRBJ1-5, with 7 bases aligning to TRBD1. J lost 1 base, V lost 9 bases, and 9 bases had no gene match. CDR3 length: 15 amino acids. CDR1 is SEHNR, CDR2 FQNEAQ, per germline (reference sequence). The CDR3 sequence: CASNTGAGSNQPQHF. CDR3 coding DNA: TGTGCCAGTAACACAGGGGCCGGGAGCAATCAGCCCCAGCATTTT.

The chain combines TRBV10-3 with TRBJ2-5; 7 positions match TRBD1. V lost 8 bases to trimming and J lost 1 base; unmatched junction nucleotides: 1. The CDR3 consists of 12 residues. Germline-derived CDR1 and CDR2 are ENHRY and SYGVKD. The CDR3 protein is CAIGDSQETQYF. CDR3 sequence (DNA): TGTGCCATCGGGGACAGCCAAGAGACCCAGTACTTC.

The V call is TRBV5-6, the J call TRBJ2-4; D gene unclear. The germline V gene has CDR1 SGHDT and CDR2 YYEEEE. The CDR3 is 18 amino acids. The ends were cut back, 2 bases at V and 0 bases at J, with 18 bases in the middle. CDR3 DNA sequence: TGTGCCAGCAGCTTTTCACGCCCGCCGCTCCTAGCCAAAAACATTCAGTACTTC. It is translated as CASSFSRPPLLAKNIQYF.

CDR3 region: CASSELGRGLAKNIQYF. The CDR3 DNA sequence: TGTGCCAGCAGTGAATTGGGTAGGGGATTGGCCAAAAACATTCAGTACTTC. The V and J genes are TRBV6-1 and TRBJ2-4; tentatively, D is TRBD1 (5 bases). CDR3 length: 17 residues. V gave up 2 bases and J gave up 1 base, with 15 bases separating them. The V gene's germline CDR1 is MNHNS and CDR2 SASEGT.